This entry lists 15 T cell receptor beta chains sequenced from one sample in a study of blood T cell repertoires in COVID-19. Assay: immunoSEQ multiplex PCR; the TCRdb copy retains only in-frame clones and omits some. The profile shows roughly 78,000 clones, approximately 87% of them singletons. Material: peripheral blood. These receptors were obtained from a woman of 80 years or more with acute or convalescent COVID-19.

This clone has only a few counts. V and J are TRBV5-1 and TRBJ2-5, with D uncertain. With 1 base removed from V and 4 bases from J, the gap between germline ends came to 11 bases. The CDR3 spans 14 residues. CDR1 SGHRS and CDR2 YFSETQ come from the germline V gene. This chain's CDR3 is CASSLTLGRETQYF. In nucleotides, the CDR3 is TGCGCCAGCAGCTTGACGCTTGGCAGAGAGACCCAGTACTTC.

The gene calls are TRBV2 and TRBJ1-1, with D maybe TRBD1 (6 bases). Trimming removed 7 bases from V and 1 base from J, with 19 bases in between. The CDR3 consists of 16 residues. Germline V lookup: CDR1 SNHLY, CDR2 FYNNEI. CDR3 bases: TGTGCCAGCATTCTGGGGGGGGCAGGGAAGAACACTGAAGCTTTCTTT. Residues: CASILGGAGKNTEAFF.

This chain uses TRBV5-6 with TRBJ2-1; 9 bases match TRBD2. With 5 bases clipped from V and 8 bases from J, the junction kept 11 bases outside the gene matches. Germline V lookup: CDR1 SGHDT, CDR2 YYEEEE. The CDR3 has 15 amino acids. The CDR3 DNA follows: TGTGCCAGCAGTCCCTCGGCGGGAGGGTTCGATGAGCAGTTCTTC. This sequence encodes CASSPSAGGFDEQFF.

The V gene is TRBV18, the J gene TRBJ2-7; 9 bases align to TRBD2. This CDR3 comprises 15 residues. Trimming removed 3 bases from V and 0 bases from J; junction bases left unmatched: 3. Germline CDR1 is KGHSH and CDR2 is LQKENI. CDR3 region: CASSPPGLASYEQYF. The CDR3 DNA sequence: TGTGCCAGCTCACCGCCGGGACTAGCCTCCTACGAGCAGTACTTC. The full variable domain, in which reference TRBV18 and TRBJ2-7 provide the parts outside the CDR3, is NAGVMQNPRHLVRRRGQEARLRCSPMKGHSHVYWYRQLPEEGLKFMVYLQKENIIDESGMPKERFSAEFPKEGPSILRIQQVVRGDSAAYFCASSPPGLASYEQYFGPGTRLTVT.

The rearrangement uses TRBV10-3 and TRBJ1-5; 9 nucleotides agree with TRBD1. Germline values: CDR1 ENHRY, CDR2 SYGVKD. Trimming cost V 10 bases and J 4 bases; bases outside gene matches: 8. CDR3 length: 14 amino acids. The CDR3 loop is CATYDRGENQPQHF. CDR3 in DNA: TGTGCCACCTACGACAGGGGGGAGAATCAGCCCCAGCATTTT.

For the CDR3, the DNA is TGTGCCAGCAGCAAAGGGGGGACAGGGCTGGGAACCGGGGAGCTGTTTTTT. It codes for CASSKGGTGLGTGELFF. This chain connects TRBV7-6 to TRBJ2-2; the match to TRBD1 covers 9 bases. This CDR3 has 17 residues. CDR1 SGHVS and CDR2 FNYEAQ come from the germline V gene. V was clipped by 5 bases and J by 5 bases; unmatched bases: 12.

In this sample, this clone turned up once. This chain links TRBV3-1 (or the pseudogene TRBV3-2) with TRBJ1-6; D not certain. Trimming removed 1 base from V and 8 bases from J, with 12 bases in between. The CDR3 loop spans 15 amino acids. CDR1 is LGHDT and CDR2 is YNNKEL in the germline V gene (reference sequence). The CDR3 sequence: CASSQATGGHSPLHF. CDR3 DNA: TGTGCCAGCAGCCAAGCGACGGGAGGACATTCACCCCTCCACTTT.

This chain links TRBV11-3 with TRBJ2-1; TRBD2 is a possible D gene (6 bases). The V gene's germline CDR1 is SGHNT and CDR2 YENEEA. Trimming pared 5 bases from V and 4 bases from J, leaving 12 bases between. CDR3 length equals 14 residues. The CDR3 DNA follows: TGTGCCAGCAGCCGGGACTCAGGTTACAATGAGCAGTTCTTC. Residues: CASSRDSGYNEQFF.

CDR3 DNA sequence: TGTGCCAGCAGGTTGACAGGGGGCACTGAAGCTTTCTTT. Translated, it gives CASRLTGGTEAFF. This chain links TRBV2 with TRBJ1-1; 9 bases are shared with TRBD1. V dropped 6 bases and J dropped 4; count of bases not matched to a gene: 3. From germline, CDR1 is SNHLY and CDR2 FYNNEI. This CDR3 contains 13 residues.

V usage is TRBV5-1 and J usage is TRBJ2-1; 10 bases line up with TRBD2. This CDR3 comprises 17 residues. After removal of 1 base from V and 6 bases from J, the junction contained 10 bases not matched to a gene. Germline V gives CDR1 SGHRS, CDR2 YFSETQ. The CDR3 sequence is CASSLRTSGTWGNEQFF. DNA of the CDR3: TGCGCCAGCAGCTTGAGGACTAGCGGTACCTGGGGCAATGAGCAGTTCTTC. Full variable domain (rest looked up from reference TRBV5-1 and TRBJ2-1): KAGVTQTPRYLIKTRGQQVTLSCSPISGHRSVSWYQQTPGQGLQFLFEYFSETQRNKGNFPGRFSGRQFSNSRSEMNVSTLELGDSALYLCASSLRTSGTWGNEQFFGPGTRLTVL.

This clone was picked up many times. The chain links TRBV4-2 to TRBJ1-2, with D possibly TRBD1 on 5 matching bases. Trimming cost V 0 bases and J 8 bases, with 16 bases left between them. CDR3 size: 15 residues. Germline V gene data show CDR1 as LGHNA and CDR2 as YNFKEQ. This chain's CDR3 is CASSQERTNLGGYTF. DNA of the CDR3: TGTGCCAGCAGCCAAGAACGGACAAACCTTGGGGGCTACACCTTC.

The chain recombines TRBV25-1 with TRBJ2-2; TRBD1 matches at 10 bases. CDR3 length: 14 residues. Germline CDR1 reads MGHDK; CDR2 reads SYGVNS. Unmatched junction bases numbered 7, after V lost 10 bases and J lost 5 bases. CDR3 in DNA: TGTGCCACAAGTAGGACAGGGGGGACCGGGGAGCTGTTTTTT. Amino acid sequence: CATSRTGGTGELFF.

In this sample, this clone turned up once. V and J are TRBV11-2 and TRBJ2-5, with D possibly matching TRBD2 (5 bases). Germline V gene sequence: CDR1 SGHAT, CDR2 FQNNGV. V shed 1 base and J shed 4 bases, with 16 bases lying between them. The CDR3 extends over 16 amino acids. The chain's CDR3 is CASSLGGDEIRETQYF. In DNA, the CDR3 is TGTGCCAGCAGCTTAGGGGGAGACGAAATACGAGAGACCCAGTACTTC.

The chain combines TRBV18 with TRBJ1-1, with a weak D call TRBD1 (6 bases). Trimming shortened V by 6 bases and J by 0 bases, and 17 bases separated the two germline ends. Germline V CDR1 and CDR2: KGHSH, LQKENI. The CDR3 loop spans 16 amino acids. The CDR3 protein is CASSRVGGAMNTEAFF. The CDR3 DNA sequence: TGTGCCAGCTCCCGGGTGGGGGGGGCCATGAACACTGAAGCTTTCTTT.

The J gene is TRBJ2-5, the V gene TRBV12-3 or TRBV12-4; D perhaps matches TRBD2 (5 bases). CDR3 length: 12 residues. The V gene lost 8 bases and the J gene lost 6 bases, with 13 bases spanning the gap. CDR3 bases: TGTGCCAGCGGTCGTGGCGGGCAGACCCAGTACTTC. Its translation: CASGRGGQTQYF.